This T cell receptor (beta chain) was observed in a study of blood T cell repertoires in COVID-19. Turning to the study itself: Italy, Spain and the United States were the sources of the convalescent and acute COVID-19 samples. From T cells, B-cell-depleted T cells, or PBMCs came the material, which was cDNA or gDNA.

Trimming at V came to 5 bases and at J to 4 bases, leaving 8 bases not matched to a gene. The CDR3 totals 15 residues. CDR1 and CDR2 from the germline V gene are MDHEN and SYDVKM. Authors' analysis steps: Scientists estimated how many nucleated cells there were by amplifying reference gene primers. Some clones are missing from TCRdb's copy, which holds only in-frame ones; the method was immunoSEQ multiplex PCR. V, J and clone size are taken as reported in that table, and D and trimming were inferred from the DNA itself. The profile shows about 100,000 clones, roughly 82% of them singletons. The sequencing input was peripheral blood. J is TRBJ1-5 and V is TRBV28, with 7 bases matching TRBD1. The sequence was obtained from a man aged 60 to 69 with acute or convalescent COVID-19. Here the CDR3 DNA reads TGTGCCAGCAGTCTCCAGACAGGGCTAAATCAGCCCCAGCATTTT. Amino acid sequence: CASSLQTGLNQPQHF. The full variable domain, its missing parts supplied by reference TRBV28 and TRBJ1-5, is DVKVTQSSRYLVKRTGEKVFLECVQDMDHENMFWYRQDPGLGLRLIYFSYDVKMKEKGDIPEGYSVSREKKERFSLILESASTNQTSMYLCASSLQTGLNQPQHFGDGTRLSIL.